Following are 16 T cell receptor beta chains from one sample sequenced in a study of blood T cell repertoires in COVID-19. Profiled with immunoSEQ multiplex PCR; TCRdb holds only in-frame clones, not every one. The sample has 130,000 or so clones, about 75% seen once; the top ten hold around 20%. Sequencing was performed on peripheral blood. These receptors came from a man at least 80 years old with acute or convalescent COVID-19.

The rearrangement links TRBV24-1 to TRBJ2-7; TRBD1 might be the D (6 bases). Germline lookup yields CDR1 KGHDR and CDR2 SFDVKD. This CDR3 spans 13 amino acids. Trimming took 3 bases from V and 4 from J, leaving 9 bases between them. DNA of the CDR3: TGTGCCACCAGTGATCCACAGGGTTACGAGCAGTACTTC. Translation: CATSDPQGYEQYF.

This rearrangement joins TRBV15 to TRBJ2-5; D is possibly TRBD2 (7 bases). The CDR3 is 16 amino acids. Trimming shortened V by 0 bases and J by 5 bases, and 16 bases separated the two germline ends. Per the germline V gene, CDR1 is LNHNV and CDR2 is YYDKDF (reference sequence). The CDR3 DNA reads TGTGCCACCAGCAGAGATGGGCGGGGGCTAAGTGAGACCCAGTACTTC. This gives the protein CATSRDGRGLSETQYF. Looking up the rest from reference TRBV15 and TRBJ2-5 gives the full variable domain: DAMVIQNPRYQVTQFGKPVTLSCSQTLNHNVMYWYQQKSSQAPKLLFHYYDKDFNNEADTPDNFQSRRPNTSFCFLDIRSPGLGDTAMYLCATSRDGRGLSETQYFGPGTRLLVL.

This rearrangement joins TRBV7-9 to TRBJ2-3; D unresolved. This CDR3 is built from 15 residues. Germline V gives CDR1 SEHNR, CDR2 FQNEAQ (reference sequence). The V end lost 5 bases, the J end lost 0 bases, and 12 bases lay between the germline ends. DNA of the CDR3: TGTGCCAGCAGCCTCAGAGAGACTAGCACAGATACGCAGTATTTT. It is translated as CASSLRETSTDTQYF.

The rearrangement uses TRBV5-1 and TRBJ2-1, with D uncertain. Trimming cost V 4 bases and J 3 bases, with 2 bases left between them. The CDR3 runs to 11 residues. Looked up from germline, CDR1 is SGHRS and CDR2 is YFSETQ. The CDR3 nucleotides are TGCGCCAGCAGCCTCTACAATGAGCAGTTCTTC. Residues: CASSLYNEQFF.

The gene calls are TRBV7-3 and TRBJ2-5; 8 nucleotides line up with TRBD1. Germline loops: CDR1 SGHTA, CDR2 FQGTGA. CDR3 length: 13 amino acids. V was pared by 5 bases and J by 4 bases, with 3 bases of the junction left unmatched. The CDR3 nucleotides are TGTGCCAGCAGCCTCGACAGGGGAGAGACCCAGTACTTC. Protein: CASSLDRGETQYF.

The chain links TRBV7-2 to TRBJ2-1, with 15 positions matching TRBD2. The length of the CDR3 is 15 residues. V gave up 5 bases and J gave up 7 bases; unmatched junction bases: 3. Germline V CDR1 and CDR2: SGHTA, FQGNSA. This chain's CDR3 is CASSPGLAGGNEQFF. The CDR3 DNA reads as TGTGCCAGCAGCCCGGGACTAGCGGGGGGAAATGAGCAGTTCTTC.

The chain recombines TRBV3-1 (or the pseudogene TRBV3-2) with TRBJ2-3; a possible D gene is TRBD1 (5 bases). The length of the CDR3 is 12 residues. Trimming removed 1 base at V and 10 bases at J, with 9 bases between. CDR1 LGHDT and CDR2 YNNKEL come from the germline V gene (reference sequence). The CDR3 here is CASSQGARAQYF. CDR3 DNA sequence: TGTGCCAGCAGCCAAGGTGCCAGGGCGCAGTATTTT.

This clone was counted ten times or more. The V gene is TRBV18, the J gene TRBJ1-2; D possibly corresponds to TRBD1 (5 bases). Germline values: CDR1 KGHSH, CDR2 LQKENI. The CDR3 covers 15 residues. V dropped 0 bases and J dropped 10 bases, with 18 bases sitting between them. The CDR3 spells CASSPPNLRVESYTF. CDR3 nucleotide sequence: TGTGCCAGCTCACCACCGAACCTCAGGGTCGAGTCCTACACCTTC.

The chain recombines TRBV6-2 or TRBV6-3 with TRBJ1-6; 8 bases are shared with TRBD1. CDR1 is MNHEY, CDR2 SVGEGT, per germline. The CDR3 has 14 residues. The V segment lost 6 bases and the J segment 10 bases; nucleotides outside the gene matches: 8. CDR3 coding DNA: TGTGCCAGCAGCATGGACAGGGTTGACTCACCCCTCCACTTT. Protein product: CASSMDRVDSPLHF.

The chain uses TRBV5-1 and TRBJ1-3, with 8 positions matching TRBD1. The CDR3 covers 14 residues. The germline V gene encodes CDR1 SGHRS and CDR2 YFSETQ. V trimming: 7 bases; J trimming: 0 bases; junction bases outside the gene matches: 3. The CDR3 loop reads CASGQGNSGNTIYF. CDR3 nucleotides: TGCGCCAGCGGACAGGGCAACTCTGGAAACACCATATATTTT.

The chain couples TRBV3-1 (or the pseudogene TRBV3-2) to TRBJ1-2; perhaps TRBD1 as D (5 bases). This CDR3 has 12 amino acids. Per the germline V gene, CDR1 is LGHDT and CDR2 is YNNKEL (reference sequence). V was shortened by 2 bases and J by 8 bases, with 9 bases between the two germline ends. CDR3 sequence: CASSQSGYGYTF. The CDR3 DNA reads as TGTGCCAGCAGCCAATCAGGGTACGGCTACACCTTC.

A few counts support this clone. The rearrangement links TRBV7-2 to TRBJ2-1; 10 bases are shared with TRBD2. The CDR3 covers 15 residues. Trimming cost V 4 bases and J 4 bases; bases outside gene matches: 4. CDR1 is SGHTA and CDR2 is FQGNSA in the germline V gene. The DNA for the CDR3 is TGTGCCAGCAGCTCCCAGCGGGGGGGTTACAATGAGCAGTTCTTC. It encodes CASSSQRGGYNEQFF.

The rearrangement uses TRBV18 and TRBJ2-7, with D uncertain. Germline V gives CDR1 KGHSH, CDR2 LQKENI. Trimming removed 2 bases at V and 5 bases at J, with 10 bases between. CDR3 length equals 13 residues. CDR3 loop: CASSPRLTDEQYF. In nucleotides, the CDR3 is TGTGCCAGCTCACCAAGGTTAACAGACGAGCAGTACTTC.

The DNA of the CDR3 is TGTGCCAGCAGCGATGGACAGGGACTGGTTCCAGCCAACGTCCTGACTTTC. This translates into CASSDGQGLVPANVLTF. The chain carries TRBV4-2 and TRBJ2-6, with 8 bases that match TRBD1. Germline trimming cut 5 bases from V and 7 bases from J; bases unmatched to any gene: 13. Germline V lookup: CDR1 LGHNA, CDR2 YNFKEQ. The CDR3 runs 17 residues.

The chain recombines TRBV5-1 with TRBJ2-3, with 7 bases fitting TRBD2. Germline V gene sequence: CDR1 SGHRS, CDR2 YFSETQ. The CDR3 totals 14 residues. The ends lost 6 bases at V and 3 bases at J; junction bases unmatched: 7. The CDR3 here is CASTTGGGTDTQYF. CDR3 coding DNA: TGCGCCAGCACCACGGGGGGAGGTACAGATACGCAGTATTTT.

This clone was counted a few times. This chain links TRBV7-6 with TRBJ1-6; D is uncertain. The germline V and J ends were trimmed by 1 base and 10 bases, with 8 bases remaining between them. CDR1 is SGHVS and CDR2 is FNYEAQ in the germline V gene. This CDR3 has 13 residues. CDR3: CASSLVAESPLHF. CDR3 in DNA: TGTGCCAGCAGCTTAGTAGCGGAATCACCCCTCCACTTT. The whole variable domain, filled in from reference TRBV7-6 and TRBJ1-6, reads GAGVSQSPRYKVTKRGQDVALRCDPISGHVSLYWYRQALGQGPEFLTYFNYEAQQDKSGLPNDRFSAERPEGSISTLTIQRTEQRDSAMYRCASSLVAESPLHFGNGTRLTVT.